This TCR beta chain was identified during a study of shared clonotypes between healthy human individuals. Study outcomes and limitations: Across a few donors, naive CD4 shared around 5.1%, naive CD8 more than 3%, memory CD4 roughly 2.5%, memory CD8 around 0.36%.

Assay execution took place at the deep level. Original processing methods: Junction-only immunoSEQ sequences carried no quality scores, so filtering differed. TCRdb's copy holds only in-frame clones and misses some; the assay was immunoSEQ multiplex PCR. V and J calls and clone size follow that table, whereas D and trimming were derived from the DNA. The sample has around 1 million clones; more than 75% are singletons. This clone was found a few times. Its antigen is unidentified. This TCR was sampled from a young man in good health. Sequencing used memory CD4+ T cells sorted from blood. Subset given: CD45RA-negative fraction.

The CDR3 reads CASSENPGQGEYF. The CDR3 coding sequence is TGTGCCAGCAGCGAAAACCCGGGACAAGGGGAGTATTTT. This rearrangement joins TRBV9 to TRBJ2-3; perhaps TRBD1 as D (6 bases). From germline, CDR1 is SGDLS and CDR2 YYNGEE. Trimming took off 3 bases at V and 13 bases at J, with 18 bases between the two ends. The CDR3 length is 13 residues.